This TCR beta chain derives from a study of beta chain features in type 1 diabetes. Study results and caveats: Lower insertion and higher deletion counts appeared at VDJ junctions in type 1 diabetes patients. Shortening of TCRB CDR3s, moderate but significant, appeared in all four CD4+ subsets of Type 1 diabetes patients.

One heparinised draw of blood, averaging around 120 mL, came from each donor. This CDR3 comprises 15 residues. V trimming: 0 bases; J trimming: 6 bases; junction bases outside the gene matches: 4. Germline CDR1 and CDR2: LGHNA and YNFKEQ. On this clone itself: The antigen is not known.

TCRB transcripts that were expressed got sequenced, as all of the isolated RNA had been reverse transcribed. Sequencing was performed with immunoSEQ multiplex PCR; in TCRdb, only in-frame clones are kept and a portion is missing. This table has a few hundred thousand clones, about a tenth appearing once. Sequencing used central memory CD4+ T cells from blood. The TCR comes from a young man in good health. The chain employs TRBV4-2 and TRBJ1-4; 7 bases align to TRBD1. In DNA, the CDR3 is TGTGCCAGCAGCCAAGATGGGGACAGCTATGAAAAACTGTTTTTT. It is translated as CASSQDGDSYEKLFF.